Here is one TCR beta chain with its context. The target antigen is unknown. The data are from a study of CD8 T cells in ankylosing spondylitis. MiXCR, applied by TCRdb to the 5' RACE reads, yields one record per CDR3 protein. The table shows a few hundred thousand distinct CDR3 sequences, with around 19% occurring only once. The V gene lost 1 base and the J gene lost 12 bases, with 9 bases spanning the gap. The CDR3 covers 11 residues. Findings and limits, study-wide: Eight or nine highly homologous variants made up a TCR beta motif that seemed to typify ankylosing spondylitis blood. Disease-associated clonotypes exhibited CD8+ identity and were relatively infrequent in peripheral blood.

The sequenced sample was blood, either unsorted or a sorted T cell fraction (not recorded which). The sequence came from a male donor with ankylosing spondylitis. This chain links TRBV12-3 or TRBV12-4 with TRBJ1-1, with D uncertain. The DNA of the CDR3 is TGTGCCAGCAGTTTAGGGGCAGTAACTTTCTTT. Amino acid sequence: CASSLGAVTFF.